This TCR beta chain was observed in a study of T cell responses to AZD1222 COVID-19 vaccine. Points on this clone: No antigen is known for it.

General study points: Baseline serostatus was positive in only six AZD1222 recipients.

In germline, CDR1 is MNHEY, CDR2 SMNVEV (reference sequence). Between the trimmed V and J ends, which lost 2 bases and 4 bases, there was a span of 6 bases. The CDR3 spans 13 residues. Here immunoSEQ multiplex PCR was the method, and the copy in TCRdb shows in-frame clones only, minus some. The sample shows roughly 150,000 clones, 92% of them seen only once. The source was peripheral blood, collected on day 0 of AZD1222 vaccination. The TCR was taken from an adult in good health. The rearrangement uses TRBV27 and TRBJ2-1; no reliable D call. CDR3 amino acids: CASSLDWYNEQFF. CDR3 nucleotide sequence: TGTGCCAGCAGTTTAGATTGGTACAATGAGCAGTTCTTC.